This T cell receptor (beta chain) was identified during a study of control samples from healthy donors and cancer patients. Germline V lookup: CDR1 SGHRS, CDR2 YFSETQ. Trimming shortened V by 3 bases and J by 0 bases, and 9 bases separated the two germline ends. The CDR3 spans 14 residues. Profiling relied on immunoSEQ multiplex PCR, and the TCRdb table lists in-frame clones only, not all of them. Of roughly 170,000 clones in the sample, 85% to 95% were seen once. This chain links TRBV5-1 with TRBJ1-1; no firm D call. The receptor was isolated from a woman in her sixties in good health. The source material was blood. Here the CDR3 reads CASSSDAVNTEAFF. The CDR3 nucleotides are TGCGCCAGCAGCTCTGATGCCGTGAACACTGAAGCTTTCTTT.